This T cell receptor beta chain was sequenced for a study of PD-1 blockade in classical Hodgkin lymphoma. CDR3 length: 15 amino acids. Germline CDR1 reads SGHDN; CDR2 reads FVKESK. V lost 0 bases to trimming and J lost 2 bases, with 10 bases between them. Assay: immunoSEQ multiplex PCR; the TCRdb copy retains only in-frame clones and omits some. Of more than 10,000 clones in the sample, about nine tenths were seen once. The time point here: cycle 4 day 1 (C4D1), after more than 5 weeks of nivolumab. All patients relapsed after autologous stem cell transplantation, and brentuximab vedotin exposure varied. Thawed PBMCs underwent magnetic negative selection to yield purified CD4+ T cells.

This specimen consisted of CD4+ T cells from blood, obtained before the fourth cycle of nivolumab. The clonotype comes from a human donor with classical Hodgkin lymphoma. The chain couples TRBV14 to TRBJ2-5; D uncertain. CDR3 in amino acids: CASSQDMIPQETQYF. In DNA, the CDR3 is TGTGCCAGCAGCCAAGACATGATCCCTCAAGAGACCCAGTACTTC.